This TCR beta chain was retrieved from a study of T cells in Graves' hyperthyroidism and ophthalmopathy. Study results and limitations: The majority of expanded thyroid clonotypes above 0.001 also appeared in blood.

Worth noting for this clonotype: Its antigen is still unknown.

Researchers amplified the TCR beta CDR3 regions from RNA transcripts. Primed by the HTBI set, a first-round RT-PCR was run on the TCR CDR3. TCRdb processed the multiplex PCR reads anew with MiXCR; each CDR3 protein has one entry. Of under 400,000 distinct CDR3 sequences listed, roughly 15% were seen once; the top ten hold roughly a fifth. What was sequenced was blood. The TCR was taken from a woman aged 55-69 years with Graves' ophthalmopathy.

CDR3 coding DNA: TGTGCCAGTAGTTACGGTGATAAAACCCGGGTCGGCGAAAAACTGTTTTTT. It yields the protein CASSYGDKTRVGEKLFF. The V call is TRBV19, the J call TRBJ1-4; D remains ambiguous. V was pared by 5 bases and J by 8 bases, with 24 bases between. The CDR3 runs to 17 residues. CDR1 is LNHDA and CDR2 is SQIVND in the germline V gene (reference sequence). The variable domain in full, completed from reference TRBV19 and TRBJ1-4, reads DGGITQSPKYLFRKEGQNVTLSCEQNLNHDAMYWYRQDPGQGLRLIYYSQIVNDFQKGDIAEGYSVSREKKESFPLTVTSAQKNPTAFYLCASSYGDKTRVGEKLFFGSGTQLSVL.